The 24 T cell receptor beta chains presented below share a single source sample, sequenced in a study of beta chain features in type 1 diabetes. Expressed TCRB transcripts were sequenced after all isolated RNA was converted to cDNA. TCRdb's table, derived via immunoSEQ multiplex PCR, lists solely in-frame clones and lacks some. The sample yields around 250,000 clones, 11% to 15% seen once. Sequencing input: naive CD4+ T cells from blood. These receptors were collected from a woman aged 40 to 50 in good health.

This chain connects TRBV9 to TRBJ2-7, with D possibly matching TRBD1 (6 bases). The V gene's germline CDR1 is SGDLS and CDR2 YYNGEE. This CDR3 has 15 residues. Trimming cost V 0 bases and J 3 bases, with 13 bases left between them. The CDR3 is CASSVVPGEHYEQYF. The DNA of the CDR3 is TGTGCCAGCAGCGTAGTGCCAGGGGAGCACTACGAGCAGTACTTC.

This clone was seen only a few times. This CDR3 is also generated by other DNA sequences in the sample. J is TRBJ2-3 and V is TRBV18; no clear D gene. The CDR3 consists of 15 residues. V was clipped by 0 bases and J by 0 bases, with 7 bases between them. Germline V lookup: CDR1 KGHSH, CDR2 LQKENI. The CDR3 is CASSPPSRSTDTQYF. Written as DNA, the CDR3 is TGTGCCAGCTCACCACCGTCTCGGAGCACAGATACGCAGTATTTT. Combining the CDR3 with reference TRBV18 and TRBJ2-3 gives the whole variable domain NAGVMQNPRHLVRRRGQEARLRCSPMKGHSHVYWYRQLPEEGLKFMVYLQKENIIDESGMPKERFSAEFPKEGPSILRIQQVVRGDSAAYFCASSPPSRSTDTQYFGPGTRLTVL.

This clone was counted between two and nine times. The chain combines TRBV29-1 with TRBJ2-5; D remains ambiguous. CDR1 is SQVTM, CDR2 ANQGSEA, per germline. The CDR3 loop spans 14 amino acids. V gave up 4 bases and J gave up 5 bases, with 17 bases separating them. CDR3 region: CSVVIVFIGETQYF. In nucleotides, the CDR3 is TGCAGCGTTGTTATCGTTTTCATCGGGGAGACCCAGTACTTC.

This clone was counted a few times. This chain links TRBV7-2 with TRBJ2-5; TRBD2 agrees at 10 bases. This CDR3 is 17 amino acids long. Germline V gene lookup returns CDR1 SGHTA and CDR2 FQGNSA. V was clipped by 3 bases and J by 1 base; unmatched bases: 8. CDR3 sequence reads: CASSFIFRTSGQETQYF. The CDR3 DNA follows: TGTGCCAGCAGCTTTATTTTTCGGACTAGCGGCCAAGAGACCCAGTACTTC. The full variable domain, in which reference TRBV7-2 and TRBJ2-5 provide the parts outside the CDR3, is GAGVSQSPSNKVTEKGKDVELRCDPISGHTALYWYRQSLGQGLEFLIYFQGNSAPDKSGLPSDRFSAERTGGSVSTLTIQRTQQEDSAVYLCASSFIFRTSGQETQYFGPGTRLLVL.

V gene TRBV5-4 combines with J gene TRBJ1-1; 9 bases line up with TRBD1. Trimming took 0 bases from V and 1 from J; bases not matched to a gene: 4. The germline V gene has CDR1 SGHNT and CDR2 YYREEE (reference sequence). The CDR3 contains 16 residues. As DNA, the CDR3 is TGTGCCAGCAGCTTGGGTACAGGGGGCGCGAACACTGAAGCTTTCTTT. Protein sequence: CASSLGTGGANTEAFF.

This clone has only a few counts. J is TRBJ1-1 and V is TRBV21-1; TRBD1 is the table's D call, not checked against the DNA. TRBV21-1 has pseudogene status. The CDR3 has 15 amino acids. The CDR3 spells CASSKLTGVNTEAFF. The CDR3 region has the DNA TGTGCCAGCAGCAAACTAACAGGGGTGAACACTGAAGCTTTCTTT.

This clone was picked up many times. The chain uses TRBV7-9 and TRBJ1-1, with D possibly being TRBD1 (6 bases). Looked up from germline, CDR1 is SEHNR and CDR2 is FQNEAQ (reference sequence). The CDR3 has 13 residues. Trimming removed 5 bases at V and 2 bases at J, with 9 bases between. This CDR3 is CASSKDRNTEAFF. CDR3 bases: TGTGCCAGCAGCAAGGACAGAAACACTGAAGCTTTCTTT.

The CDR3 loop reads CASTRAGLQETQYF. The CDR3 DNA reads TGTGCCAGCACCCGAGCGGGGCTCCAAGAGACCCAGTACTTC. The V gene is TRBV5-6, the J gene TRBJ2-5; 7 nucleotides match TRBD2. The CDR3 covers 14 residues. Germline V gene lookup returns CDR1 SGHDT and CDR2 YYEEEE. V lost 6 bases and J lost 1; bases outside the gene matches: 6.

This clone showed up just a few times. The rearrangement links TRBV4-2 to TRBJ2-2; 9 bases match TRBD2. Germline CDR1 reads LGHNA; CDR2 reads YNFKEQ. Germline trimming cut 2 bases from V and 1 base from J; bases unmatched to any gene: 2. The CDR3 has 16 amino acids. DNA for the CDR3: TGTGCCAGCAGCCAACGACTAGCGGAGAACACCGGGGAGCTGTTTTTT. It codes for CASSQRLAENTGELFF.

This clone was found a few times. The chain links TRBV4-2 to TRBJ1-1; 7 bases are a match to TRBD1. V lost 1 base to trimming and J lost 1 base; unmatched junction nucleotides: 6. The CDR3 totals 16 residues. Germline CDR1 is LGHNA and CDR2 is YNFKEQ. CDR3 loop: CASSQVGRQGNTEAFF. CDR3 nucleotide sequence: TGTGCCAGCAGCCAAGTCGGAAGACAGGGGAACACTGAAGCTTTCTTT.

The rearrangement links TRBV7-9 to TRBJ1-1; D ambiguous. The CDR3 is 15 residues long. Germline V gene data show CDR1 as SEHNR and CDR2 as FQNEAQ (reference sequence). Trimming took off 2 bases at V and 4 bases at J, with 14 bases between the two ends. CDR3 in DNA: TGTGCCAGCAGCTTAATGCCGGGGATGGGCACTGAAGCTTTCTTT. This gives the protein CASSLMPGMGTEAFF.

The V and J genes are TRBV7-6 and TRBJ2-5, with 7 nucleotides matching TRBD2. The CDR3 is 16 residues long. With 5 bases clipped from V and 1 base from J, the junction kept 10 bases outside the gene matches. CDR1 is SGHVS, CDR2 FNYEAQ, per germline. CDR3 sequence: CASSPRYSGAQETQYF. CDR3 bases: TGTGCCAGCAGCCCCCGGTACAGCGGGGCCCAAGAGACCCAGTACTTC.

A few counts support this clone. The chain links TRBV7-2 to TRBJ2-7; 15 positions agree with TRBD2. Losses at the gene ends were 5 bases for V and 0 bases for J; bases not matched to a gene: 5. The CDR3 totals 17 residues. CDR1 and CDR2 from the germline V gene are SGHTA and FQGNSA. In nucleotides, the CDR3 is TGTGCCAGCAGCGGAGGGACTAGCGGGGGGTTCTCCTACGAGCAGTACTTC. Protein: CASSGGTSGGFSYEQYF.

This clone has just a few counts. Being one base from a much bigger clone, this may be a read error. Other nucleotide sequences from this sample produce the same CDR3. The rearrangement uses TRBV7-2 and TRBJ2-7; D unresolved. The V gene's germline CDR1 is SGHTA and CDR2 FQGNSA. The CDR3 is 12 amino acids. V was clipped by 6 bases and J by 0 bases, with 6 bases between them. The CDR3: CASSSSSYEQYF. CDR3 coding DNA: TGTGCCAGCAGTTCCAGCTCCTACGAGCAGTACTTC.

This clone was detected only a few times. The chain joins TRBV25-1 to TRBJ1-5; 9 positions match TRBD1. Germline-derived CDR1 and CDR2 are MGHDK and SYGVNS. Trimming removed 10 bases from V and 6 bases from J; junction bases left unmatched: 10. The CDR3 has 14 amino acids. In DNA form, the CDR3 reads TGTGCCACCGCCGGGACAGGGTATAGTCAGCCCCAGCATTTT. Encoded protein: CATAGTGYSQPQHF.

The CDR3 nucleotides read TGTGCCAGCAGCACAGACAGGGGGCAAGACGAGCAGTACTTC. Encoded protein: CASSTDRGQDEQYF. The genes are TRBV7-6 and TRBJ2-7; the match to TRBD1 covers 10 bases. Unmatched junction bases numbered 6, after V lost 5 bases and J lost 5 bases. The CDR3 covers 14 residues. Germline CDR1 reads SGHVS; CDR2 reads FNYEAQ. Full variable domain (remainder filled in from reference TRBV7-6 and TRBJ2-7): GAGVSQSPRYKVTKRGQDVALRCDPISGHVSLYWYRQALGQGPEFLTYFNYEAQQDKSGLPNDRFSAERPEGSISTLTIQRTEQRDSAMYRCASSTDRGQDEQYFGPGTRLTVT.

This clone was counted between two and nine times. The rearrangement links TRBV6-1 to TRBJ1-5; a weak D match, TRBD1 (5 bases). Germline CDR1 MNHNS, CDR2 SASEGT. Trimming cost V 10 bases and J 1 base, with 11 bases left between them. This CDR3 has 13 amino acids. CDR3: CATGRGSNQPQHF. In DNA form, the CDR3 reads TGTGCCACAGGGCGGGGGAGCAATCAGCCCCAGCATTTT.

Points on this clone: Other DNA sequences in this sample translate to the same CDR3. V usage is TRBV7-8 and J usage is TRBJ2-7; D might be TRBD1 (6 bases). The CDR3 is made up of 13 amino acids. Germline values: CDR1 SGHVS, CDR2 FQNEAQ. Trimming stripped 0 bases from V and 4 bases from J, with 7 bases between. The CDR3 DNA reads TGTGCCAGCAGCTTAGCCCAGGGGTACGAGCAGTACTTC. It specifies CASSLAQGYEQYF.

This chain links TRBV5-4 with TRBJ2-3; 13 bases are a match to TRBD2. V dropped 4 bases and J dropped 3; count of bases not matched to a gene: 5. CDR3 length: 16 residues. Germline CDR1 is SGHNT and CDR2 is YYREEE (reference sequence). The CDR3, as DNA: TGTGCCAGCAGCGCGACTAGCGGGGGGAGGACAGATACGCAGTATTTT. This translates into CASSATSGGRTDTQYF.

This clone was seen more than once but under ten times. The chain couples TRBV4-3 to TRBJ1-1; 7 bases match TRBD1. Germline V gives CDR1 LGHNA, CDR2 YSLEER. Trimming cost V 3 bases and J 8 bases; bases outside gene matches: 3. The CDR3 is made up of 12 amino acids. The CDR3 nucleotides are TGCGCCAGCAGCCACCCAGGGGGGGAAGCTTTCTTT. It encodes CASSHPGGEAFF.

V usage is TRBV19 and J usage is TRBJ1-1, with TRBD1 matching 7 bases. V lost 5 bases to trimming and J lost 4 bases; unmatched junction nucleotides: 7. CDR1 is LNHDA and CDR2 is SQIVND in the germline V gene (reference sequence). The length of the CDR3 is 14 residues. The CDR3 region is CASSAARDSTEAFF. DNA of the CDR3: TGTGCCAGTAGTGCTGCCCGGGACAGCACTGAAGCTTTCTTT.

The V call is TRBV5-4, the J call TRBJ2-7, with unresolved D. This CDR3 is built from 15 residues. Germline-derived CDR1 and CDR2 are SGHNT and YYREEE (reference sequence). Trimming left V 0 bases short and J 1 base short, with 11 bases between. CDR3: CASSLGSEPSYEQYF. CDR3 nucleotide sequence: TGTGCCAGCAGCTTGGGCTCAGAACCTTCCTACGAGCAGTACTTC.

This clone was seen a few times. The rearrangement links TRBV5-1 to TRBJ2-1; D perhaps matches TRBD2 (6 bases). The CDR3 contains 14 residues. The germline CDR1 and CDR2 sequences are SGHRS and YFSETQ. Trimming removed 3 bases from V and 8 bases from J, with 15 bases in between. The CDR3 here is CASSWGLRRDEQFF. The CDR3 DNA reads TGCGCCAGCAGCTGGGGACTTCGGCGAGATGAGCAGTTCTTC.

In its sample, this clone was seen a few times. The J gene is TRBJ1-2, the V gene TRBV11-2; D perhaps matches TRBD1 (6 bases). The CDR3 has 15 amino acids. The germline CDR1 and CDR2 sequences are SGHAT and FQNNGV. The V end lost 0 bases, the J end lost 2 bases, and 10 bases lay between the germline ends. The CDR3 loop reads CASSLDPGQNYGYTF. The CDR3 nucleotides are TGTGCCAGCAGCTTAGACCCCGGACAGAACTATGGCTACACCTTC.